A single sample gave rise to the 23 T cell receptor beta chains below, sequenced in a study of T cell responses to AZD1222 COVID-19 vaccine. This table comes from immunoSEQ multiplex PCR, and its TCRdb copy is limited to in-frame clones, with some not included. Of over 45,000 clones in the sample, 70% to 90% are singletons; the top ten hold roughly 15%. The sequenced sample was peripheral blood, obtained on day 0 of AZD1222 vaccination. The receptors were gathered from an adult in good health.

The J gene is TRBJ2-3, the V gene TRBV13, with D hard to call. V lost 5 bases and J 2 bases, leaving 2 bases between the germline ends. This CDR3 has 11 residues. Germline V gives CDR1 PRHDT, CDR2 FYEKMQ (reference sequence). The CDR3 reads CASSITDTQYF. The CDR3 DNA reads as TGTGCCAGCAGCATCACAGATACGCAGTATTTT.

This chain links TRBV4-1 with TRBJ1-4; the D gene is possibly TRBD1 (5 bases). Germline CDR1 is MGHRA and CDR2 is YSYEKL. This CDR3 region has 16 residues. Trimming stripped 0 bases from V and 5 bases from J, with 13 bases between. The CDR3 loop is CASSQDRQGRNEKLFF. The CDR3, as DNA: TGCGCCAGCAGCCAAGATCGCCAGGGTAGGAATGAAAAACTGTTTTTT.

The chain employs TRBV19 and TRBJ1-1, with D uncertain. This CDR3 region has 13 residues. V was clipped by 6 bases and J by 0 bases, with 8 bases between them. Per germline, CDR1 LNHDA and CDR2 SQIVND (reference sequence). The CDR3 region is CASSGGMNTEAFF. The DNA for the CDR3 is TGTGCCAGTAGCGGAGGAATGAACACTGAAGCTTTCTTT.

V and J are TRBV28 and TRBJ2-2; 7 nucleotides align to TRBD2. After removal of 3 bases from V and 5 bases from J, the junction contained 9 bases not matched to a gene. The CDR3 contains 16 residues. The V gene's germline CDR1 is MDHEN and CDR2 SYDVKM. The CDR3: CASSFRTRTSTGELFF. CDR3 DNA: TGTGCCAGCAGTTTCAGGACTAGGACGAGTACCGGGGAGCTGTTTTTT.

The V gene is TRBV7-8, the J gene TRBJ1-1; D gene unclear. Trimming stripped 0 bases from V and 1 base from J, with 6 bases between. Germline V gene data show CDR1 as SGHVS and CDR2 as FQNEAQ. The length of the CDR3 is 14 residues. The CDR3 reads CASSLAAGNTEAFF. The CDR3 nucleotides read TGTGCCAGCAGCTTAGCGGCAGGGAACACTGAAGCTTTCTTT. The whole variable domain, remainder taken from reference TRBV7-8 and TRBJ1-1, is GAGVSQSPRYKVAKRGQDVALRCDPISGHVSLFWYQQALGQGPEFLTYFQNEAQLDKSGLPSDRFFAERPEGSVSTLKIQRTQQEDSAVYLCASSLAAGNTEAFFGQGTRLTVV.

The genes are TRBV3-1 (or the pseudogene TRBV3-2) and TRBJ2-7; D unresolved. The CDR3 length is 12 residues. Germline V gives CDR1 LGHDT, CDR2 YNNKEL (reference sequence). V was shortened by 3 bases and J by 6 bases, with 9 bases between the two germline ends. The CDR3 DNA reads TGTGCCAGCAGCCACTTCACTGGCGAGCAGTACTTC. Translating gives CASSHFTGEQYF.

On this clone itself: The same CDR3 also results from other DNA sequences found in this sample. This rearrangement joins TRBV9 to TRBJ2-2, with D perhaps TRBD1 or TRBD2 (5 bases each). Germline V gene data show CDR1 as SGDLS and CDR2 as YYNGEE. The ends were cut back, 4 bases at V and 7 bases at J, with 17 bases in the middle. The CDR3 extends over 15 amino acids. The CDR3 protein is CASSSGQGRVGELFF. The CDR3 DNA reads as TGTGCCAGCAGCTCCGGACAAGGGAGAGTCGGGGAGCTGTTTTTT.

In DNA, the CDR3 is TGTGCCAGCAGCCAGTTGCGACTAGCGGTCTACAATGAGCAGTTCTTC. This codes for CASSQLRLAVYNEQFF. This chain joins TRBV14 and TRBJ2-1, with 9 bases fitting TRBD2. The CDR3 consists of 16 residues. The germline V gene has CDR1 SGHDN and CDR2 FVKESK. Trimming at V came to 3 bases and at J to 3 bases, leaving 6 bases not matched to a gene.

The V call is TRBV11-2, the J call TRBJ1-1, with 8 bases identical to TRBD1. V was pared by 7 bases and J by 1 base, with 2 bases of the junction left unmatched. The CDR3 is 13 amino acids. Per the germline V gene, CDR1 is SGHAT and CDR2 is FQNNGV. CDR3 sequence: CASTRGPNTEAFF. The CDR3 nucleotides read TGTGCCAGCACCAGGGGGCCGAACACTGAAGCTTTCTTT.

The chain couples TRBV6-5 to TRBJ2-2; D tentatively fits TRBD1 or TRBD2 (5 bases each). The CDR3 has 12 amino acids. The germline CDR1 and CDR2 sequences are MNHEY and SVGAGI. Trimming took 8 bases from V and 2 from J, leaving 6 bases between them. DNA for the CDR3: TGTGCCAGCGGGGGTAACACCGGGGAGCTGTTTTTT. Protein sequence: CASGGNTGELFF.

The rearrangement joins TRBV3-1 (or the pseudogene TRBV3-2) to TRBJ2-1; perhaps TRBD2 as D (5 bases). There are 16 residues in the CDR3. The germline V and J ends were trimmed by 3 bases and 0 bases, with 12 bases remaining between them. Germline loops: CDR1 LGHDT, CDR2 YNNKEL (reference sequence). The CDR3 bases are TGTGCCAGCAGCCATGGACTGTACAGCTCCTACAATGAGCAGTTCTTC. Its protein is CASSHGLYSSYNEQFF.

V usage is TRBV6-5 and J usage is TRBJ1-1; no definite D call. Germline loops: CDR1 MNHEY, CDR2 SVGAGI. Deletions cut 6 bases from V and 4 bases from J, with 12 bases between. The CDR3 sequence is 13 residues long. CDR3 sequence (DNA): TGTGCCAGCAGCGCCAATTTTGTCACTGAAGCTTTCTTT. Protein sequence: CASSANFVTEAFF.

The DNA for the CDR3 is TGTGCCAGCTCTCCTGGGGGACCCGAGCAGTACTTC. Its protein product is CASSPGGPEQYF. The chain links TRBV18 to TRBJ2-7; D possibly uses TRBD1 or TRBD2 (5 bases each). The CDR3 loop spans 12 amino acids. CDR1 is KGHSH and CDR2 is LQKENI in the germline V gene. V was clipped by 6 bases and J by 6 bases, with 12 bases between them.

The V gene is TRBV2, the J gene TRBJ1-4, with D unresolved. V was shortened by 3 bases and J by 7 bases, with 12 bases between the two germline ends. CDR1 is SNHLY, CDR2 FYNNEI, per germline. CDR3 length equals 14 residues. This chain's CDR3 is CASSDSADPEKLFF. In DNA, the CDR3 is TGTGCCAGCAGTGATTCGGCTGACCCTGAAAAACTGTTTTTT.

This rearrangement joins TRBV7-9 to TRBJ2-1; the D is unclear. Trimming took 3 bases from V and 9 from J, leaving 15 bases between them. The CDR3 covers 14 residues. CDR1 is SEHNR, CDR2 FQNEAQ, per germline (reference sequence). The CDR3 is CASSFVSTAGEQFF. CDR3 nucleotides: TGTGCCAGCAGCTTTGTGTCTACGGCCGGTGAGCAGTTCTTC. Full variable domain (remainder filled in from reference TRBV7-9 and TRBJ2-1): DTGVSQNPRHKITKRGQNVTFRCDPISEHNRLYWYRQTLGQGPEFLTYFQNEAQLEKSRLLSDRFSAERPKGSFSTLEIQRTEQGDSAMYLCASSFVSTAGEQFFGPGTRLTVL.

The rearrangement joins TRBV27 to TRBJ1-2; 9 bases fit TRBD1. CDR1 is MNHEY, CDR2 SMNVEV, per germline (reference sequence). The CDR3 sequence is 13 residues long. V was pared by 7 bases and J by 6 bases, with 6 bases of the junction left unmatched. This CDR3 is CASTTGGKDGYTF. The CDR3 nucleotides are TGTGCCAGCACCACAGGGGGCAAGGATGGCTACACCTTC.

The chain has TRBV2 and TRBJ2-1; a weak D match, TRBD2 (6 bases). From germline, CDR1 is SNHLY and CDR2 FYNNEI. The length of the CDR3 is 17 residues. V dropped 1 base and J dropped 6 bases, with 19 bases sitting between them. The CDR3 DNA is TGTGCCAGCAGTGAAGAGAGGTTAGCGGTTCTACCCAATGAGCAGTTCTTC. As protein: CASSEERLAVLPNEQFF. The entire variable domain, with the rest obtained from reference TRBV2 and TRBJ2-1, is as follows: EPEVTQTPSHQVTQMGQEVILRCVPISNHLYFYWYRQILGQKVEFLVSFYNNEISEKSEIFDDQFSVERPDGSNFTLKIRSTKLEDSAMYFCASSEERLAVLPNEQFFGPGTRLTVL.

The count of this clone is one. V gene TRBV6-2 or TRBV6-3 combines with J gene TRBJ1-6; TRBD1 matches 7 bases. The V gene's germline CDR1 is MNHEY and CDR2 SVGEGT. This CDR3 is 17 amino acids long. The J segment lost 4 bases and the V segment lost 2 bases, leaving 8 bases of the junction unmatched. In DNA form, the CDR3 reads TGTGCCAGCAGTTACCCGGGACAGTTCTTTTATAATTCACCCCTCCACTTT. Translation: CASSYPGQFFYNSPLHF.

The chain has TRBV9 and TRBJ1-2; no clear D gene. Germline CDR1 SGDLS, CDR2 YYNGEE. The CDR3 consists of 13 residues. V lost 0 bases to trimming and J lost 2 bases, with 5 bases between them. This CDR3 is CASSVGQNYGYTF. CDR3 sequence (DNA): TGTGCCAGCAGCGTAGGACAAAACTATGGCTACACCTTC.

This clone has just a few counts. The chain couples TRBV5-1 to TRBJ2-2; 14 nucleotides line up with TRBD2. V gave up 5 bases and J gave up 0 bases; unmatched junction bases: 3. This CDR3 region has 17 residues. Germline CDR1 reads SGHRS; CDR2 reads YFSETQ. The CDR3 sequence is CASRQTSGGANTGELFF. Written as DNA, the CDR3 is TGCGCCAGCAGGCAGACTAGCGGGGGGGCGAACACCGGGGAGCTGTTTTTT.

The chain is built from TRBV27 and TRBJ2-2; 7 bases fit TRBD2. The J segment lost 4 bases and the V segment lost 3 bases, leaving 8 bases of the junction unmatched. This CDR3 spans 16 amino acids. In germline, CDR1 is MNHEY, CDR2 SMNVEV (reference sequence). The CDR3 nucleotides are TGTGCCAGCAGTTTGGGGGGGAGGCGTCTCACCGGGGAGCTGTTTTTT. It yields the protein CASSLGGRRLTGELFF.

The chain has TRBV6-5 and TRBJ1-4; 7 bases are shared with TRBD1. Germline loops: CDR1 MNHEY, CDR2 SVGAGI. The CDR3 has 15 residues. Losses at the gene ends were 6 bases for V and 4 bases for J; bases not matched to a gene: 8. The CDR3 DNA reads TGTGCCAGCAGACAAAGACAGGGAGGTAATGAAAAACTGTTTTTT. As protein: CASRQRQGGNEKLFF.

The chain is built from TRBV7-2 and TRBJ1-2, with D uncertain. This CDR3 spans 15 amino acids. CDR1 is SGHTA, CDR2 FQGNSA, per germline. Deletions cut 1 base from V and 0 bases from J, with 9 bases between. CDR3 amino acids: CASSLESSTNYGYTF. Here the CDR3 DNA reads TGTGCCAGCAGCTTAGAGAGCAGCACTAACTATGGCTACACCTTC.